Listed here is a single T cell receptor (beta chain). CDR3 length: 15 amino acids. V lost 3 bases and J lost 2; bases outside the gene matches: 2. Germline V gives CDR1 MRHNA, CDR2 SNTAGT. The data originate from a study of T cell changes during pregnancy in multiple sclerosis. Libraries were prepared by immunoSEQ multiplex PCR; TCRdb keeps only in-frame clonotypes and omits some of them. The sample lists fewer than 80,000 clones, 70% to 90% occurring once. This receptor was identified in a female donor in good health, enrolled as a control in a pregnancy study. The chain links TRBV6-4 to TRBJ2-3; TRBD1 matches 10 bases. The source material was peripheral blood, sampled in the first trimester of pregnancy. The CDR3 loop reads CASSEGTGATDTQYF. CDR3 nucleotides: TGTGCCAGCAGTGAAGGGACAGGGGCCACAGATACGCAGTATTTT.